A single sample gave rise to the 21 T cell receptor beta chains below, sequenced in a study of blood T cells in healthy people across ages. Sample-barcoded 5' priming and a J-beta primer mix drove a second PCR of about 6 to 12 cycles. TCRdb called the 5' RACE reads again in MiXCR, with one record for every CDR3 protein. The repertoire holds some 1.8 million distinct CDR3 sequences, with about 39% as singletons. The sequencing sample was made of blood. Every receptor here comes from a human donor in good health.

The chain recombines TRBV6-5 with TRBJ1-5; weak D call: TRBD1 (5 bases). There are 16 residues in the CDR3. The germline CDR1 and CDR2 sequences are MNHEY and SVGAGI. The V end was cut by 3 bases, the J end by 4 bases, with 16 bases between. The CDR3 is CASSYLSAGKNQPQHF. The CDR3, as DNA: TGTGCCAGCAGTTATTTGTCGGCAGGGAAAAATCAGCCCCAGCATTTT.

In its sample, this clonotype was seen many times. The gene calls are TRBV28 and TRBJ2-7; the match to TRBD1 covers 8 bases. The CDR3 totals 15 residues. Per germline, CDR1 MDHEN and CDR2 SYDVKM. The V gene end was trimmed by 4 bases and the J gene end by 1 base; junction bases not matched to a gene: 6. CDR3 sequence: CASSSGQGASYEQYF. The CDR3 bases are TGTGCCAGCAGTTCCGGGCAGGGGGCGTCCTACGAGCAGTACTTC.

This clonotype turned up a few times. This chain links TRBV10-3 with TRBJ1-2; D may be TRBD1 (6 bases). From germline, CDR1 is ENHRY and CDR2 SYGVKD. This CDR3 has 15 residues. V gave up 3 bases and J gave up 4 bases, with 15 bases separating them. The CDR3 loop reads CAISDVGGQIYGYTF. CDR3 DNA: TGTGCCATCAGTGATGTTGGGGGGCAGATCTATGGCTACACCTTC.

This clonotype turned up a few times. The rearrangement joins TRBV15 to TRBJ1-1; D not certain. This CDR3 has 13 amino acids. CDR1 LNHNV and CDR2 YYDKDF come from the germline V gene (reference sequence). V lost 1 base and J 1 base, leaving 4 bases between the germline ends. The DNA of the CDR3 is TGTGCCACCAGCAGAGCGACGAACACTGAAGCTTTCTTT. Protein sequence: CATSRATNTEAFF.

This chain uses TRBV4-1 with TRBJ1-2; D is unclear. Trimming took 2 bases from V and 5 from J, leaving 9 bases between them. This CDR3 is built from 13 residues. Germline V lookup: CDR1 MGHRA, CDR2 YSYEKL. In nucleotides, the CDR3 is TGCGCCAGCAGCCAAAGATCGGGGTATGGCTACACCTTC. Encoded protein: CASSQRSGYGYTF.

The table lists this clonotype with a few counts. The gene calls are TRBV4-3 and TRBJ1-1; no reliable D call. V was trimmed by 4 bases and J by 0 bases, leaving 18 bases between them. Germline CDR1 is LGHNA and CDR2 is YSLEER. This CDR3 spans 17 amino acids. The CDR3 spells CASSPGVGNLLNTEAFF. The CDR3 nucleotides read TGCGCCAGCAGCCCCGGCGTCGGCAATCTTTTGAACACTGAAGCTTTCTTT.

This clonotype occurred a few times. The chain combines TRBV4-3 with TRBJ1-4; 7 positions agree with TRBD1. Per germline, CDR1 LGHNA and CDR2 YSLEER. CDR3 length: 17 amino acids. V dropped 0 bases and J dropped 7; count of bases not matched to a gene: 11. CDR3 in DNA: TGCGCCAGCAGCCAAGATACTTGGGGCGCAGGGGGTGAAAAACTGTTTTTT. Translation: CASSQDTWGAGGEKLFF.

The CDR3 protein is CASSSPRDRDSYVQYF. The CDR3 DNA follows: TGTGCCAGCAGCTCCCCACGGGACAGGGACTCCTACGTGCAGTACTTC. The J gene is TRBJ2-5, the V gene TRBV7-9; 9 bases line up with TRBD1. The length of the CDR3 is 16 residues. Germline V gene lookup returns CDR1 SEHNR and CDR2 FQNEAQ (reference sequence). J gave up 11 bases and V 4 bases, and 17 bases lay outside the gene matches.

The chain uses TRBV11-2 and TRBJ1-2; D unresolved. With 5 bases removed from V and 6 bases from J, the gap between germline ends came to 13 bases. Germline CDR1 SGHAT, CDR2 FQNNGV. This CDR3 spans 13 amino acids. The CDR3 region is CASSLGSGNGYTF. DNA for the CDR3: TGTGCCAGCAGCCTTGGTTCCGGGAATGGCTACACCTTC.

V gene TRBV20-1 combines with J gene TRBJ2-3; 14 nucleotides align to TRBD2. The CDR3 loop spans 17 amino acids. Trimming took 6 bases from V and 2 from J; bases not matched to a gene: 10. Germline CDR1 DFQATT, CDR2 SNEGSKA (reference sequence). The CDR3 loop is CSATGTSGGLFTDTQYF. Written as DNA, the CDR3 is TGCAGTGCAACCGGGACTAGCGGGGGACTGTTCACAGATACGCAGTATTTT.

The chain is built from TRBV7-9 and TRBJ2-5; tentatively, D is TRBD1 (6 bases). V was clipped by 1 base and J by 1 base, with 13 bases between them. Looked up from germline, CDR1 is SEHNR and CDR2 is FQNEAQ (reference sequence). The CDR3 contains 16 residues. The CDR3 DNA reads as TGTGCCAGCAGCTTAGGTTCTGGGACACTCCAAGAGACCCAGTACTTC. This sequence encodes CASSLGSGTLQETQYF. The variable domain in full, with the rest retrieved from reference TRBV7-9 and TRBJ2-5, is DTGVSQNPRHKITKRGQNVTFRCDPISEHNRLYWYRQTLGQGPEFLTYFQNEAQLEKSRLLSDRFSAERPKGSFSTLEIQRTEQGDSAMYLCASSLGSGTLQETQYFGPGTRLLVL.

This clonotype turned up a few times. This rearrangement joins TRBV5-6 to TRBJ2-1; D uncertain. The V end was cut by 2 bases, the J end by 0 bases, with 9 bases between. CDR3 length: 15 amino acids. Germline V gene sequence: CDR1 SGHDT, CDR2 YYEEEE. DNA for the CDR3: TGTGCCAGCAGCTTCGACTCGAACTCCTACAATGAGCAGTTCTTC. Residues: CASSFDSNSYNEQFF. Combining the CDR3 with reference TRBV5-6 and TRBJ2-1 gives the whole variable domain DAGVTQSPTHLIKTRGQQVTLRCSPKSGHDTVSWYQQALGQGPQFIFQYYEEEERQRGNFPDRFSGHQFPNYSSELNVNALLLGDSALYLCASSFDSNSYNEQFFGPGTRLTVL.

The rearrangement joins TRBV3-1 to TRBJ2-1, with D perhaps TRBD2 (5 bases). The CDR3 is 12 amino acids. Germline CDR1 LGHDT, CDR2 YNNKEL (reference sequence). V was shortened by 4 bases and J by 10 bases, with 11 bases between the two germline ends. The CDR3 sequence is CASSPTGSEQFF. For the CDR3, the DNA is TGTGCCAGCAGCCCTACGGGGAGCGAGCAGTTCTTC.

This clonotype appeared a few times. The rearrangement uses TRBV27 and TRBJ1-2, with 9 positions matching TRBD1. Germline loops: CDR1 MNHEY, CDR2 SMNVEV (reference sequence). The CDR3 covers 14 residues. The ends lost 8 bases at V and 2 bases at J; junction bases unmatched: 6. The CDR3 nucleotides read TGTGCCAGCCAACCGGGACAGGGAAACTATGGCTACACCTTC. Encoded protein: CASQPGQGNYGYTF.

This clonotype has only a few counts. The rearrangement links TRBV5-1 to TRBJ2-7; 8 bases align to TRBD1. The germline CDR1 and CDR2 sequences are SGHRS and YFSETQ. The J segment lost 3 bases and the V segment lost 0 bases, leaving 5 bases of the junction unmatched. The CDR3 covers 15 residues. The CDR3 DNA sequence: TGCGCCAGCAGCTTGGCCGGGGGACAGGACTACGAGCAGTACTTC. It is translated as CASSLAGGQDYEQYF.

The V and J genes are TRBV20-1 and TRBJ1-5; tentative D call: TRBD1 (5 bases). From germline, CDR1 is DFQATT and CDR2 SNEGSKA (reference sequence). V shed 3 bases and J shed 1 base, with 10 bases lying between them. The CDR3 spans 14 residues. CDR3 bases: TGCAGTGCTAGTGCGGGACTGAGCAATCAGCCCCAGCATTTT. It codes for CSASAGLSNQPQHF.

This clonotype has a handful of counts. V usage is TRBV6-2 or TRBV6-3 and J usage is TRBJ2-2, with no clear D. CDR1 and CDR2 from the germline V gene are MNHEY and SVGEGT. The V end lost 6 bases, the J end lost 6 bases, and 8 bases lay between the germline ends. The CDR3 is 12 residues long. Written as DNA, the CDR3 is TGTGCCAGCAGAGACCATCCCGGGGAGCTGTTTTTT. Amino acid sequence: CASRDHPGELFF.

This clonotype was picked up one time. The rearrangement joins TRBV7-3 to TRBJ1-2; perhaps TRBD1 as D (5 bases). Trimming shortened V by 5 bases and J by 4 bases, and 14 bases separated the two germline ends. Germline V gene data show CDR1 as SGHTA and CDR2 as FQGTGA. This CDR3 comprises 14 residues. In DNA, the CDR3 is TGTGCCAGCAGCACCCAGGGAGGGAGCTATGGCTACACCTTC. Translated: CASSTQGGSYGYTF.

The chain employs TRBV27 and TRBJ1-5, with TRBD1 identical over 9 bases. J gave up 5 bases and V 2 bases, and 7 bases lay outside the gene matches. The CDR3 length is 16 residues. Germline-derived CDR1 and CDR2 are MNHEY and SMNVEV (reference sequence). Here the CDR3 DNA reads TGTGCCAGCAGTTTAGGGACAGGGTACGGGGATCAGCCCCAGCATTTT. It is translated as CASSLGTGYGDQPQHF.

This sequence joins TRBV29-1 and TRBJ1-2, with D maybe TRBD1 (5 bases). Germline V gives CDR1 SQVTM, CDR2 ANQGSEA. Between the trimmed V and J ends, which lost 0 bases and 8 bases, there was a span of 19 bases. The CDR3 is made up of 15 amino acids. The DNA for the CDR3 is TGCAGCGTTGAAGATGGGCAGGGAATAGGGAAAGGCTACACCTTC. Amino acid sequence: CSVEDGQGIGKGYTF.

The chain links TRBV20-1 to TRBJ2-5, with 10 bases identical to TRBD2. CDR3 size: 15 residues. Trimming took 3 bases from V and 5 from J; bases not matched to a gene: 9. Germline assignment: CDR1 DFQATT and CDR2 SNEGSKA (reference sequence). This chain's CDR3 is CSARASGGQWETQYF. The CDR3 nucleotides are TGCAGTGCTAGGGCTAGCGGGGGACAATGGGAGACCCAGTACTTC.